Sequencing of this T cell receptor beta chain was carried out in a study of shared clonotypes between healthy human individuals. Sequencing used immunoSEQ multiplex PCR; TCRdb keeps in-frame clones, though not all of them. Of approximately 2.3 million clones listed, roughly 93% are singletons. General study results and limits: Generation probability values for non-shared clonotypes were lower than those for clonotypes shared by all four donors.

Per germline, CDR1 SNHLY and CDR2 FYNNEI. This CDR3 region has 15 residues. V trimming: 2 bases; J trimming: 6 bases; junction bases outside the gene matches: 3. Regarding this clone: Its matching antigen is unknown.

The chain has TRBV2 and TRBJ2-2, with 10 bases identical to TRBD2. Sequenced sample: naive CD4+ T cells from PBMCs. Subset of the sample: CD45RA+ positively selected. The TCR was taken from a man aged 18 to 30 in good health. Some clones in this sample may be carry-over from other donors' samples. The CDR3 DNA reads as TGTGCCAGCAGTGAACAGCGGGAGGGCGCCGGGGAGCTGTTTTTT. Translation gives CASSEQREGAGELFF.